Below, 29 T cell receptor beta chains from the same sample are listed, as sequenced in a study of T cell repertoires and HLA-DP antigens. The protocol was immunoSEQ multiplex PCR, while the TCRdb copy is restricted to in-frame clones and leaves out a portion. The table records over 100,000 clones, almost 95% of them present only once. For these TCRs, the target antigens are not known. Sequencing was carried out using CD4+ T cells from PBMCs. All receptors derive from a woman between 18 and 30 years old in good health and CMV-seronegative.

The chain employs TRBV10-3 and TRBJ2-3; D may correspond to TRBD1 or TRBD2 (7 bases each). Looked up from germline, CDR1 is ENHRY and CDR2 is SYGVKD. V dropped 4 bases and J dropped 4 bases, with 15 bases sitting between them. The CDR3 has 15 residues. CDR3 region: CAISGGGGNADTQYF. The CDR3 DNA follows: TGTGCCATCAGTGGGGGAGGGGGCAACGCAGATACGCAGTATTTT.

This clone has a single count. This chain joins TRBV18 and TRBJ2-7; TRBD1 is a possible D gene (5 bases). CDR3 length: 13 amino acids. The germline V and J ends were trimmed by 6 bases and 2 bases, with 11 bases remaining between them. Germline CDR1 and CDR2: KGHSH and LQKENI. The CDR3, as DNA: TGTGCCAGCTCTCTCCAGGGCGCCTACGAGCAGTACGTC. Amino acids: CASSLQGAYEQYV.

This chain uses TRBV5-6 with TRBJ2-3, with 7 bases aligning to TRBD2. CDR3 length: 15 residues. Germline lookup yields CDR1 SGHDT and CDR2 YYEEEE. The V and J ends lost 3 bases and 6 bases, in that order; junction bases with no gene match: 10. This chain's CDR3 is CASSYRGRVWDTQYF. CDR3 DNA sequence: TGTGCCAGCAGCTATCGGGGGAGGGTCTGGGATACGCAGTATTTT. The full variable domain, with the rest looked up from reference TRBV5-6 and TRBJ2-3, is DAGVTQSPTHLIKTRGQQVTLRCSPKSGHDTVSWYQQALGQGPQFIFQYYEEEERQRGNFPDRFSGHQFPNYSSELNVNALLLGDSALYLCASSYRGRVWDTQYFGPGTRLTVL.

This clone was observed once. At one boundary the junction diverges from the germline segment, which might be a read error. The rearrangement links TRBV10-2 to TRBJ2-7, with TRBD2 identical over 7 bases. The CDR3 has 14 residues. Germline V gene lookup returns CDR1 WSHSY and CDR2 SAAADI. This CDR3 reads CASTEGRGYYEQYF. The CDR3 nucleotides are TGCGCCAGCACTGAGGGGAGGGGCTACTACGAGCAGTACTTC.

The genes are TRBV21-1 and TRBJ1-4; the tabulated D call, TRBD1, remains unverified against the DNA. TRBV21-1 is assigned pseudogene status. The CDR3 contains 16 residues. The CDR3 nucleotides are TGTGCCAGCAGCCAGGTGGGGCGAGCAACTAATGAAAAACTGTTTTTT. Translation: CASSQVGRATNEKLFF.

In DNA, the CDR3 is TGTGCCAGCAGTGGGCGCGGGCAGGTCGGGAGGAGATCACCCGGGGAGCTGTTTTTT. This codes for CASSGRGQVGRRSPGELFF. This sequence joins TRBV6-1 and TRBJ2-2; 7 bases align to TRBD2. V lost 4 bases to trimming and J lost 6 bases; unmatched junction nucleotides: 20. This CDR3 comprises 19 residues. Germline CDR1 and CDR2: MNHNS and SASEGT.

The V call is TRBV6-5, the J call TRBJ2-7; 8 nucleotides align to TRBD1. This CDR3 is built from 11 residues. With 10 bases clipped from V and 3 bases from J, the junction kept 2 bases outside the gene matches. From germline, CDR1 is MNHEY and CDR2 SVGAGI. The CDR3 DNA is TGTGCCACTGACAGGGGCTACGAGCAGTACTTC. Protein product: CATDRGYEQYF.

This chain uses TRBV7-2 with TRBJ1-5; D call uncertain. Per the germline V gene, CDR1 is SGHTA and CDR2 is FQGNSA. V was trimmed by 3 bases and J by 5 bases, leaving 8 bases between them. The CDR3 is 13 residues long. The CDR3 sequence: CASSLTFYQPQHF. As DNA, the CDR3 is TGTGCCAGCAGCTTGACATTCTATCAGCCCCAGCATTTT. The variable domain in full, completed from reference TRBV7-2 and TRBJ1-5, reads GAGVSQSPSNKVTEKGKDVELRCDPISGHTALYWYRQSLGQGLEFLIYFQGNSAPDKSGLPSDRFSAERTGGSVSTLTIQRTQQEDSAVYLCASSLTFYQPQHFGDGTRLSIL.

The chain employs TRBV20-1 and TRBJ1-2, with D perhaps matching TRBD1 (5 bases). V was trimmed by 6 bases and J by 8 bases, leaving 13 bases between them. The length of the CDR3 is 11 residues. Germline loops: CDR1 DFQATT, CDR2 SNEGSKA (reference sequence). CDR3 DNA: TGCAGTGCGAGCCGGGACGACGGCTACACCTTC. Translated: CSASRDDGYTF.

The rearrangement uses TRBV19 and TRBJ1-4; possible D gene TRBD1, 5 bases. V dropped 7 bases and J dropped 8 bases, with 17 bases sitting between them. The CDR3 consists of 14 residues. Germline CDR1 is LNHDA and CDR2 is SQIVND (reference sequence). The CDR3 here is CASTEGRGREKLFF. Written as DNA, the CDR3 is TGTGCCAGTACGGAGGGGCGCGGTCGCGAAAAACTGTTTTTT.

This chain links TRBV18 with TRBJ2-5; the D is unclear. V lost 2 bases, J lost 2 bases, and 3 bases lay in between. The CDR3 extends over 12 amino acids. Per the germline V gene, CDR1 is KGHSH and CDR2 is LQKENI. This CDR3 reads CASSPKQETQYF. The CDR3 region has the DNA TGTGCCAGCTCACCAAAACAAGAGACCCAGTACTTC. The full variable domain, completed using reference TRBV18 and TRBJ2-5, is NAGVMQNPRHLVRRRGQEARLRCSPMKGHSHVYWYRQLPEEGLKFMVYLQKENIIDESGMPKERFSAEFPKEGPSILRIQQVVRGDSAAYFCASSPKQETQYFGPGTRLLVL.

This clone was seen more than once but under ten times. The V gene is TRBV6-5, the J gene TRBJ1-6; 8 positions match TRBD1. V lost 2 bases, J lost 9 bases, and 6 bases stayed unmatched. This CDR3 spans 15 amino acids. Germline V CDR1 and CDR2: MNHEY, SVGAGI. CDR3 protein: CASSYTDRVSSPLHF. The CDR3 nucleotides read TGTGCCAGCAGTTACACGGACAGGGTTAGTTCACCCCTCCACTTT.

The rearrangement joins TRBV28 to TRBJ2-6; D remains unclear. V was trimmed by 6 bases and J by 0 bases, leaving 3 bases between them. The CDR3 is made up of 13 amino acids. The germline V gene encodes CDR1 MDHEN and CDR2 SYDVKM. CDR3 sequence: CASRGSGANVLTF. As DNA, the CDR3 is TGTGCCAGCAGGGGCTCTGGGGCCAACGTCCTGACTTTC.

This clone was counted a single time. This chain uses TRBV6-5 with TRBJ2-7; D may match TRBD1 or TRBD2 (5 bases each). Germline V gene sequence: CDR1 MNHEY, CDR2 SVGAGI. This CDR3 is built from 15 residues. Trimming took off 6 bases at V and 1 base at J, with 16 bases between the two ends. The CDR3 DNA reads TGTGCCAGCAGCCCGCTGGCTGGGGGTTCCTACGAGCAGTACTTC. Residues: CASSPLAGGSYEQYF.

This rearrangement joins TRBV10-3 to TRBJ1-5; TRBD1 agrees at 8 bases. The CDR3 consists of 15 residues. CDR1 is ENHRY, CDR2 SYGVKD, per germline. The J segment lost 9 bases and the V segment lost 6 bases, leaving 13 bases of the junction unmatched. As DNA, the CDR3 is TGTGCCATCAGCACCACCGGACAGGGTGGGGGGCCCCAGCATTTT. Translating it yields CAISTTGQGGGPQHF.

The CDR3 loop reads CAFHGNEYEKLFF. The CDR3 DNA is TGTGCCTTCCATGGTAATGAGTATGAAAAACTGTTTTTT. The chain employs TRBV30 and TRBJ1-4; D is unclear. Trimming cost V 7 bases and J 6 bases, with 15 bases left between them. Germline CDR1 GTSNPN, CDR2 SVGIG (reference sequence). CDR3 length equals 13 residues. Using reference TRBV30 and TRBJ1-4 for the parts outside the CDR3, the full variable domain is SQTIHQWPATLVQPVGSPLSLECTVEGTSNPNLYWYRQAAGRGLQLLFYSVGIGQISSEVPQNLSASRPQDRQFILSSKKLLLSDSGFYLCAFHGNEYEKLFFGSGTQLSVL.

The gene calls are TRBV7-3 and TRBJ2-5, with D possibly called TRBD1 or TRBD2 (5 bases each). CDR1 is SGHTA and CDR2 is FQGTGA in the germline V gene. The CDR3 totals 13 residues. V was shortened by 5 bases and J by 5 bases, with 12 bases between the two germline ends. The CDR3 bases are TGTGCCAGCAGCGATGGGACCTGGGAGACCCAGTACTTC. Translated: CASSDGTWETQYF.

The CDR3 DNA reads TGTGCCAGCAGTTTTCGCAGGGTCGCTGAAGCTTTCTTT. Protein product: CASSFRRVAEAFF. V and J are TRBV27 and TRBJ1-1, with a tentative D call TRBD1 (5 bases). The CDR3 is 13 amino acids. V lost 3 bases and J 6 bases, leaving 11 bases between the germline ends. CDR1 is MNHEY, CDR2 SMNVEV, per germline (reference sequence).

This sequence joins TRBV5-4 and TRBJ2-7, with D hard to call. Germline V gene data show CDR1 as SGHNT and CDR2 as YYREEE (reference sequence). Trimming left V 3 bases short and J 6 bases short, with 16 bases between. CDR3 length: 14 residues. The CDR3 loop reads CASSSLGGNPEQYF. The CDR3, as DNA: TGTGCCAGCAGCTCTCTAGGCGGTAATCCCGAGCAGTACTTC.

The chain couples TRBV7-2 to TRBJ1-5; 10 nucleotides match TRBD1. This CDR3 has 15 amino acids. V trimming: 5 bases; J trimming: 2 bases; junction bases outside the gene matches: 3. Germline V CDR1 and CDR2: SGHTA, FQGNSA. CDR3 protein: CASSQGQGGNQPQHF. The CDR3 DNA reads TGTGCCAGCAGCCAAGGACAGGGGGGCAATCAGCCCCAGCATTTT. The variable domain in full, with the rest retrieved from reference TRBV7-2 and TRBJ1-5, is GAGVSQSPSNKVTEKGKDVELRCDPISGHTALYWYRQSLGQGLEFLIYFQGNSAPDKSGLPSDRFSAERTGGSVSTLTIQRTQQEDSAVYLCASSQGQGGNQPQHFGDGTRLSIL.

The chain has TRBV6-5 and TRBJ2-5; D remains unclear. Germline V CDR1 and CDR2: MNHEY, SVGAGI. V shed 5 bases and J shed 5 bases, with 6 bases lying between them. The CDR3 covers 11 residues. The CDR3 spells CASSQAETQYF. For the CDR3, the DNA is TGTGCCAGCAGTCAGGCGGAGACCCAGTACTTC.

This chain's CDR3 is CASGLPRLPATEQFF. In nucleotides, the CDR3 is TGTGCTAGTGGTTTGCCGAGACTACCCGCCACCGAGCAGTTCTTC. This chain connects TRBV12-5 to TRBJ2-1, with a possible D match to TRBD2 (5 bases). Deletions cut 2 bases from V and 10 bases from J, with 18 bases between. There are 15 residues in the CDR3. Germline lookup yields CDR1 LGHNT and CDR2 FRNRAP.

The gene calls are TRBV18 and TRBJ2-7; D is perhaps TRBD2 (7 bases). This CDR3 is 15 amino acids long. Germline-derived CDR1 and CDR2 are KGHSH and LQKENI. Deletions cut 3 bases from V and 4 bases from J, with 16 bases between. CDR3 protein: CASSPTQGGGYEQYF. The CDR3 coding sequence is TGTGCCAGCTCACCGACTCAGGGAGGGGGTTACGAGCAGTACTTC.

V gene TRBV5-6 combines with J gene TRBJ2-3; TRBD2 aligns across 9 bases. The V gene's germline CDR1 is SGHDT and CDR2 YYEEEE. V lost 1 base to trimming and J lost 0 bases; unmatched junction nucleotides: 3. The CDR3 has 16 residues. For the CDR3, the DNA is TGTGCCAGCAGCTTGACTAGCGGGTTGAGCACAGATACGCAGTATTTT. Its translation is CASSLTSGLSTDTQYF.

The CDR3, as DNA: TGCAGCGTCTTCTATTCCACCGGGGAGCTGTTTTTT. Translating it yields CSVFYSTGELFF. The chain couples TRBV29-1 to TRBJ2-2; unclear D gene. V was clipped by 6 bases and J by 4 bases, with 9 bases between them. Germline V lookup: CDR1 SQVTM, CDR2 ANQGSEA. The CDR3 has 12 amino acids.

The chain is built from TRBV6-1 and TRBJ1-2; TRBD1 might be the D (6 bases). The CDR3 is 15 amino acids. CDR1 and CDR2 (germline): MNHNS, SASEGT. The V gene lost 6 bases and the J gene lost 0 bases, with 14 bases spanning the gap. CDR3: CASRGGALTNYGYTF. The CDR3 region has the DNA TGTGCCAGCAGGGGGGGGGCACTTACTAACTATGGCTACACCTTC.

The chain carries TRBV28 and TRBJ2-7; D gene uncertain. Germline loops: CDR1 MDHEN, CDR2 SYDVKM. The V end lost 8 bases, the J end lost 3 bases, and 8 bases lay between the germline ends. The CDR3 spans 11 residues. The CDR3 DNA follows: TGTGCCAGCGGCATTAGCTACGAGCAGTACTTC. Translation: CASGISYEQYF.

J is TRBJ2-3 and V is TRBV4-2; 12 nucleotides match TRBD2. V gave up 3 bases and J gave up 5 bases; unmatched junction bases: 0. CDR3 length: 14 amino acids. From germline, CDR1 is LGHNA and CDR2 YNFKEQ. The CDR3 DNA is TGTGCCAGCAGCCAGACTAGCGGGAGAGATACGCAGTATTTT. Translation gives CASSQTSGRDTQYF.

The chain carries TRBV29-1 and TRBJ1-1; 7 bases align to TRBD1. The CDR3 runs 15 residues. Germline CDR1 reads SQVTM; CDR2 reads ANQGSEA. V trimming: 7 bases; J trimming: 7 bases; junction bases outside the gene matches: 18. The CDR3 loop reads CSAPMGANRGHEAFF. The CDR3 DNA reads as TGCAGCGCCCCAATGGGTGCGAACAGGGGACATGAAGCTTTCTTT.